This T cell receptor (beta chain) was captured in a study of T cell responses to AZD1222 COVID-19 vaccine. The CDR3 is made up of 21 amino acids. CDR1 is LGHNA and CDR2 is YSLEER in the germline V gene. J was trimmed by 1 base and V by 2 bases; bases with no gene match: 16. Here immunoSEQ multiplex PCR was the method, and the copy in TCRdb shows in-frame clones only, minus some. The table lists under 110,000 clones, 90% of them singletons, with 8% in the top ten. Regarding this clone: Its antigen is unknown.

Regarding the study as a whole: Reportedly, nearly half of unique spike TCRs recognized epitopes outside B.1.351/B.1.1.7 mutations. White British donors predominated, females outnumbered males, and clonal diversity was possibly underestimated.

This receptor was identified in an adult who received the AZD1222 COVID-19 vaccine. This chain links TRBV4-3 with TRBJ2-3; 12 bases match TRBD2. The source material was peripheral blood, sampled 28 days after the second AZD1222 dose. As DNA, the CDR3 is TGCGCCAGCAGCCAATCTGGGAACCGAAATGGACTAGCGGGACGCACAGATACGCAGTATTTT. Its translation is CASSQSGNRNGLAGRTDTQYF.